The 20 T cell receptor beta chains given below trace back to one sample, sequenced in a study of blood T cell repertoires in COVID-19. Libraries were prepared by immunoSEQ multiplex PCR; TCRdb keeps only in-frame clonotypes and omits some of them. The data contain roughly 100,000 clones, roughly nine tenths of them singletons. The sample taken for sequencing was peripheral blood. The receptors were gathered from a woman aged 45-60 years with COVID-19, enrolled during active disease.

This chain connects TRBV27 to TRBJ2-1, with 11 positions matching TRBD2. The CDR3 has 16 amino acids. The ends lost 6 bases at V and 7 bases at J; junction bases unmatched: 11. CDR1 MNHEY and CDR2 SMNVEV come from the germline V gene (reference sequence). The DNA for the CDR3 is TGTGCCAGCAGCTCTCCCGGTCTAGCGGGGGGTAATGAGCAGTTCTTC. It yields the protein CASSSPGLAGGNEQFF.

The rearrangement joins TRBV4-1 to TRBJ1-2; possibly TRBD1 for D (5 bases). Trimming took 6 bases from V and 7 from J, leaving 18 bases between them. CDR1 MGHRA and CDR2 YSYEKL come from the germline V gene. The CDR3 sequence is 14 residues long. In DNA, the CDR3 is TGCGCCAGCAGACTACCGGGCGGGGGGGGTGGCTACACCTTC. This gives the protein CASRLPGGGGGYTF.

The rearrangement links TRBV13 to TRBJ1-1; TRBD1 aligns across 10 bases. The CDR3 runs to 14 residues. With V trimmed by 8 bases and J by 5 bases, 8 bases remained unmatched. Germline assignment: CDR1 PRHDT and CDR2 FYEKMQ (reference sequence). The CDR3 sequence is CASETGGARTEAFF. The CDR3 DNA is TGTGCCAGCGAGACAGGGGGCGCTAGGACTGAAGCTTTCTTT.

This chain connects TRBV6-6 to TRBJ1-2; the match to TRBD1 covers 7 bases. The CDR3 is made up of 16 amino acids. CDR1 is MNHNY and CDR2 is SVGAGI in the germline V gene (reference sequence). J was trimmed by 1 base and V by 8 bases; bases with no gene match: 13. The CDR3 sequence: CASSPLTGTVNYGYTF. In DNA, the CDR3 is TGTGCCAGCTCCCCCTTAACCGGGACAGTTAACTATGGCTACACCTTC.

This sequence joins TRBV18 and TRBJ2-5, with TRBD2 identical over 7 bases. Losses at the gene ends were 6 bases for V and 5 bases for J; bases not matched to a gene: 12. Germline CDR1 and CDR2: KGHSH and LQKENI. The CDR3 runs to 15 residues. The CDR3 nucleotides read TGTGCCAGCTCCCCGGGACTAACCCGTGGGGAGACCCAGTACTTC. It is translated as CASSPGLTRGETQYF.

The V call is TRBV6-5, the J call TRBJ1-4; D gene uncertain. V was pared by 7 bases and J by 8 bases, with 14 bases between. Germline V lookup: CDR1 MNHEY, CDR2 SVGAGI. The CDR3 consists of 13 residues. For the CDR3, the DNA is TGTGCCAGCACCTCTCCGGTGGGCGAAAAACTGTTTTTT. It encodes CASTSPVGEKLFF.

The gene calls are TRBV4-3 and TRBJ1-6, with D perhaps TRBD1 (5 bases). Germline V gives CDR1 LGHNA, CDR2 YSLEER. Trimming stripped 0 bases from V and 13 bases from J, with 10 bases between. This CDR3 spans 13 amino acids. The CDR3 bases are TGCGCCAGCAGCCAAGATATCGGGGGGCCCCTCCACTTT. It specifies CASSQDIGGPLHF.

The J gene is TRBJ1-5, the V gene TRBV24-1; TRBD1 is a possible D gene (6 bases). The ends were cut back, 4 bases at V and 5 bases at J, with 20 bases in the middle. Germline V gene sequence: CDR1 KGHDR, CDR2 SFDVKD. The length of the CDR3 is 17 residues. The CDR3 nucleotides are TGTGCCACCAGTGACCCGACAGGTGGGCTAGGGGATCAGCCCCAGCATTTT. Translating gives CATSDPTGGLGDQPQHF.

The rearrangement uses TRBV7-8 and TRBJ2-1; 15 nucleotides line up with TRBD2. The CDR3 extends over 19 amino acids. The germline V gene has CDR1 SGHVS and CDR2 FQNEAQ. V lost 4 bases and J lost 2; bases outside the gene matches: 9. The CDR3 loop reads CASSSFTGLAGGAYNEQFF. DNA of the CDR3: TGTGCCAGCAGCTCATTTACGGGACTAGCGGGGGGCGCCTACAATGAGCAGTTCTTC.

J is TRBJ1-6 and V is TRBV19, with D perhaps matching TRBD1 (6 bases). This CDR3 region has 16 residues. The V gene's germline CDR1 is LNHDA and CDR2 SQIVND (reference sequence). V dropped 0 bases and J dropped 9 bases, with 15 bases sitting between them. The chain's CDR3 is CASSIEGGQGTSPLHF. DNA for the CDR3: TGTGCCAGTAGTATAGAGGGCGGGCAGGGGACTTCACCCCTCCACTTT.

The chain carries TRBV4-3 and TRBJ2-1; TRBD2 matches 9 bases. V lost 1 base to trimming and J lost 6 bases; unmatched junction nucleotides: 13. The V gene's germline CDR1 is LGHNA and CDR2 YSLEER. This CDR3 has 18 amino acids. As DNA, the CDR3 is TGCGCCAGCAGCCAAGTCTTAGCGGGGGCTGCCTTAGGCAATGAGCAGTTCTTC. Its protein product is CASSQVLAGAALGNEQFF.

V and J are TRBV18 and TRBJ2-3; D is uncertain. Germline V lookup: CDR1 KGHSH, CDR2 LQKENI. The V end lost 6 bases, the J end lost 4 bases, and 14 bases lay between the germline ends. The CDR3 runs 14 residues. This CDR3 reads CASSPSFQADTQYF. CDR3 sequence (DNA): TGTGCCAGCTCCCCAAGCTTTCAGGCAGATACGCAGTATTTT.

The chain couples TRBV10-3 to TRBJ2-7, with 9 bases matching TRBD1. The length of the CDR3 is 12 residues. The germline V gene encodes CDR1 ENHRY and CDR2 SYGVKD. Trimming removed 6 bases from V and 3 bases from J; junction bases left unmatched: 0. This CDR3 is CAIRDRGYEQYF. DNA of the CDR3: TGTGCCATCAGGGACAGGGGCTACGAGCAGTACTTC.

This chain uses TRBV6-5 with TRBJ1-5, with D possibly matching TRBD1 (5 bases). Per the germline V gene, CDR1 is MNHEY and CDR2 is SVGAGI. The CDR3 is made up of 16 amino acids. V lost 0 bases and J lost 4, with 13 bases in between. In DNA, the CDR3 is TGTGCCAGCAGTTACTCGGGCACCGGGGGAAATCAGCCCCAGCATTTT. Protein sequence: CASSYSGTGGNQPQHF.

This clone has just one count. This CDR3 is CASRGDRGYNEQFF. The CDR3, as DNA: TGTGCCAGCAGAGGAGACAGGGGATACAATGAGCAGTTCTTC. V gene TRBV6-5 combines with J gene TRBJ2-1; TRBD1 matches 8 bases. Germline loops: CDR1 MNHEY, CDR2 SVGAGI. This CDR3 has 14 residues. The junction had 5 bases not matched to a gene; V was cut back by 6 bases and J by 4 bases.

J is TRBJ2-1 and V is TRBV7-9; 8 bases fit TRBD1. V shed 5 bases, J shed 0 bases, and the junction held 15 bases outside the gene matches. The CDR3 consists of 19 residues. CDR1 and CDR2 (germline): SEHNR, FQNEAQ (reference sequence). The CDR3, as DNA: TGTGCCAGCAGCCGTAGTACCGTCAGGGGGCCGAGCTCCTACAATGAGCAGTTCTTC. This gives the protein CASSRSTVRGPSSYNEQFF. Combining the CDR3 with reference TRBV7-9 and TRBJ2-1 gives the whole variable domain DTGVSQNPRHKITKRGQNVTFRCDPISEHNRLYWYRQTLGQGPEFLTYFQNEAQLEKSRLLSDRFSAERPKGSFSTLEIQRTEQGDSAMYLCASSRSTVRGPSSYNEQFFGPGTRLTVL.

The V call is TRBV7-8, the J call TRBJ2-3; 7 nucleotides agree with TRBD2. Looked up from germline, CDR1 is SGHVS and CDR2 is FQNEAQ. V lost 4 bases to trimming and J lost 7 bases; unmatched junction nucleotides: 11. There are 15 residues in the CDR3. CDR3 in DNA: TGTGCCAGCAGCTCACAGCGGGGTCCGGCCCATACGCAGTATTTT. Residues: CASSSQRGPAHTQYF.

The genes are TRBV2 and TRBJ2-7; 9 bases are a match to TRBD2. The CDR3 has 15 amino acids. Looked up from germline, CDR1 is SNHLY and CDR2 is FYNNEI. V gave up 6 bases and J gave up 12 bases; unmatched junction bases: 18. DNA of the CDR3: TGTGCCAGCAGACAATTAACTGAGGGACTAGCCCACCCGTACTTC. Protein product: CASRQLTEGLAHPYF.

This clone was seen a few times. The gene calls are TRBV6-5 and TRBJ2-7, with 7 positions matching TRBD1. The CDR3 is 13 residues long. Germline V gene data show CDR1 as MNHEY and CDR2 as SVGAGI. V shed 6 bases and J 6 bases; nucleotides not matched to a gene: 8. The CDR3 nucleotides read TGTGCCAGCAGGGGGGACAGAGGGTCCGAGCAGTACTTC. Its protein product is CASRGDRGSEQYF.

The chain is built from TRBV19 and TRBJ1-2, with D perhaps TRBD1 (5 bases). This CDR3 spans 13 amino acids. In germline, CDR1 is LNHDA, CDR2 SQIVND (reference sequence). CDR3 in amino acids: CAARRGVNYGYTF. The CDR3, as DNA: TGTGCGGCGAGGCGGGGGGTCAACTATGGCTACACCTTC.